The 30 T cell receptor beta chains listed next were all sequenced from one sample in a study of Ad26.COV2.S vaccination and SARS-CoV-2 variants. The protocol was immunoSEQ multiplex PCR, while the TCRdb copy is restricted to in-frame clones and leaves out a portion. The sample consists of 400,000 to 500,000 clones, roughly 87% of them appearing once. The treatment is: 19 received Ad26.COV2.S at low or high dose, single or two shots; five or six received placebo; per-sample allocation not given. Following the first vaccine or placebo injection, samples were taken on day 63. The sample was peripheral blood, taken in a trial of Ad26.COV2.S vaccine versus placebo. The receptor source for this set is a person between 18 and 59 years old who received the Ad26.COV2.S COVID-19 vaccine or a placebo.

As DNA, the CDR3 is TGTGCCAGTAGTATAGAGGGACAGCCCTACAATGAGCAGTTCTTC. Protein sequence: CASSIEGQPYNEQFF. The V call is TRBV19, the J call TRBJ2-1, with 7 bases identical to TRBD1. CDR1 and CDR2 (germline): LNHDA, SQIVND (reference sequence). The J segment lost 2 bases and the V segment lost 0 bases, leaving 1 base of the junction unmatched. The CDR3 totals 15 residues.

To note about this clone: Mismatch with germline at one junction end may stem from a read error. The V gene is TRBV6-2 or TRBV6-3, the J gene TRBJ2-7; no firm D call. This CDR3 has 11 amino acids. CDR1 MNHEY and CDR2 SVGEGT come from the germline V gene. In DNA form, the CDR3 reads TGTGCCAGCAGTAACTCGGGCGAGCAGTACTTC. Translating gives CASSNSGEQYF.

The gene calls are TRBV5-4 and TRBJ1-1; TRBD1 matches at 7 bases. Trimming cost V 4 bases and J 1 base; bases outside gene matches: 10. The CDR3 is made up of 16 amino acids. The germline V gene encodes CDR1 SGHNT and CDR2 YYREEE (reference sequence). CDR3 in amino acids: CASSPNPGQRNTEAFF. The CDR3 nucleotides read TGTGCCAGCAGCCCGAATCCGGGACAGAGGAACACTGAAGCTTTCTTT.

The chain combines TRBV7-9 with TRBJ1-2; D perhaps matches TRBD1 (5 bases). Trimming pared 1 base from V and 2 bases from J, leaving 8 bases between. From germline, CDR1 is SEHNR and CDR2 FQNEAQ (reference sequence). The CDR3 extends over 14 amino acids. The CDR3 loop reads CASSLDEGNYGYTF. Here the CDR3 DNA reads TGTGCCAGCAGCTTAGACGAGGGGAACTATGGCTACACCTTC.

The V gene is TRBV5-6, the J gene TRBJ2-7; 11 bases are shared with TRBD2. V lost 3 bases, J lost 7 bases, and 12 bases stayed unmatched. From germline, CDR1 is SGHDT and CDR2 YYEEEE. This CDR3 has 16 amino acids. The chain's CDR3 is CASSSRTSGPIGEQYV. The CDR3 DNA is TGTGCCAGCAGCTCCAGGACTAGCGGGCCGATCGGGGAGCAGTACGTC.

The rearrangement links TRBV7-2 to TRBJ1-6; D gene uncertain. The CDR3 consists of 14 residues. Between the trimmed V and J ends, which lost 8 bases and 4 bases, there was a span of 12 bases. Germline V gives CDR1 SGHTA, CDR2 FQGNSA. In DNA, the CDR3 is TGTGCCAGCTCCCAATGGCGGTATAATTCACCCCTCCACTTT. Amino acids: CASSQWRYNSPLHF. Together with reference TRBV7-2 and TRBJ1-6, the CDR3 gives the full variable domain: GAGVSQSPSNKVTEKGKDVELRCDPISGHTALYWYRQSLGQGLEFLIYFQGNSAPDKSGLPSDRFSAERTGGSVSTLTIQRTQQEDSAVYLCASSQWRYNSPLHFGNGTRLTVT.

The V and J genes are TRBV5-6 and TRBJ2-5; the D gene is possibly TRBD1 (7 bases). Trimming removed 7 bases at V and 3 bases at J, with 19 bases between. CDR1 and CDR2 (germline): SGHDT, YYEEEE. The CDR3 contains 15 residues. CDR3 loop: CASGGPGQLKETQYF. DNA for the CDR3: TGTGCCAGCGGGGGGCCGGGACAGTTGAAAGAGACCCAGTACTTC.

V and J are TRBV29-1 and TRBJ1-6; 9 bases are shared with TRBD1. In germline, CDR1 is SQVTM, CDR2 ANQGSEA. The ends lost 7 bases at V and 7 bases at J; junction bases unmatched: 2. The CDR3 loop spans 12 amino acids. In DNA, the CDR3 is TGCAGCGCCGGGACAGGGAATTCACCCCTCCACTTT. Translated, it gives CSAGTGNSPLHF.

A single count supports this clone. The genes are TRBV19 and TRBJ2-2, with D unclear. This CDR3 is built from 14 residues. The V and J ends lost 7 bases and 3 bases respectively, with 12 bases between them. Germline V lookup: CDR1 LNHDA, CDR2 SQIVND (reference sequence). Written as DNA, the CDR3 is TGTGCCAGTACTCAAAACAGAGACACCGGGGAGCTGTTTTTT. It yields the protein CASTQNRDTGELFF.

The rearrangement uses TRBV6-2 or TRBV6-3 and TRBJ2-7; the match to TRBD2 covers 8 bases. Trimming cost V 4 bases and J 7 bases; bases outside gene matches: 6. The CDR3 runs to 13 residues. Germline V gives CDR1 MNHEY, CDR2 SVGEGT. CDR3 amino acids: CASSSRLAREQYF. In DNA, the CDR3 is TGTGCCAGCAGTTCCCGACTAGCGCGAGAGCAGTACTTC.

This chain uses TRBV13 with TRBJ2-3, with D possibly TRBD2 on 6 matching bases. The V end lost 6 bases, the J end lost 5 bases, and 12 bases lay between the germline ends. The CDR3 consists of 13 residues. The germline V gene encodes CDR1 PRHDT and CDR2 FYEKMQ (reference sequence). The CDR3 DNA is TGTGCCAGCAGGGGGGGTCGCAAAGATACGCAGTATTTT. Its translation: CASRGGRKDTQYF. The full variable domain, completed using reference TRBV13 and TRBJ2-3, is AAGVIQSPRHLIKEKRETATLKCYPIPRHDTVYWYQQGPGQDPQFLISFYEKMQSDKGSIPDRFSAQQFSDYHSELNMSSLELGDSALYFCASRGGRKDTQYFGPGTRLTVL.

The chain couples TRBV5-4 to TRBJ2-2; 7 positions match TRBD2. This CDR3 contains 17 residues. V lost 4 bases, J lost 3 bases, and 12 bases stayed unmatched. CDR1 is SGHNT, CDR2 YYREEE, per germline (reference sequence). CDR3 residues: CASSARLASGYTGELFF. CDR3 DNA sequence: TGTGCCAGCAGCGCCCGGTTGGCTAGCGGATACACCGGGGAGCTGTTTTTT.

This clone came up once. The genes are TRBV9 and TRBJ1-6; a weak D match, TRBD1 (6 bases). This CDR3 has 16 residues. CDR1 and CDR2 (germline): SGDLS, YYNGEE. Trimming took off 3 bases at V and 9 bases at J, with 19 bases between the two ends. The CDR3 coding sequence is TGTGCCAGCAGCGCCTCGAGGGGGGATCTCGGTTCACCCCTCCACTTT. Amino acid sequence: CASSASRGDLGSPLHF.

The V and J genes are TRBV15 and TRBJ1-1; D is perhaps TRBD1 (5 bases). Germline-derived CDR1 and CDR2 are LNHNV and YYDKDF (reference sequence). The CDR3 extends over 15 amino acids. V lost 5 bases and J lost 4, with 17 bases in between. In DNA, the CDR3 is TGTGCCACCAGCTTTCTGGACTGGGGGGGCACTGAAGCTTTCTTT. This encodes CATSFLDWGGTEAFF. Together with reference TRBV15 and TRBJ1-1, the CDR3 gives the full variable domain: DAMVIQNPRYQVTQFGKPVTLSCSQTLNHNVMYWYQQKSSQAPKLLFHYYDKDFNNEADTPDNFQSRRPNTSFCFLDIRSPGLGDTAMYLCATSFLDWGGTEAFFGQGTRLTVV.

V usage is TRBV21-1 and J usage is TRBJ2-5; the table assigns TRBD1, which was not confirmed against the DNA. TRBV21-1 is an annotated pseudogene. The CDR3 is made up of 16 amino acids. The CDR3 DNA follows: TGTGCCAGCAGAGGCGGGGCGGACAGGGGGCCAGAGACCCAGTACTTC. Protein product: CASRGGADRGPETQYF.

The CDR3 loop reads CASSSRQGAVETQYF. CDR3 sequence (DNA): TGTGCCAGCAGCTCGAGACAGGGGGCAGTGGAGACCCAGTACTTC. This rearrangement joins TRBV7-9 to TRBJ2-5; 10 positions match TRBD1. Trimming at V came to 4 bases and at J to 5 bases, leaving 7 bases not matched to a gene. CDR3 length: 15 amino acids. Germline V gene data show CDR1 as SEHNR and CDR2 as FQNEAQ (reference sequence).

The genes are TRBV11-2 and TRBJ1-4; a possible D gene is TRBD1 (5 bases). Trimming cost V 5 bases and J 5 bases, with 9 bases left between them. Germline CDR1 and CDR2: SGHAT and FQNNGV. This CDR3 has 13 residues. As DNA, the CDR3 is TGTGCCAGCAGCAGGGACCTCAATGAAAAACTGTTTTTT. It specifies CASSRDLNEKLFF.

This chain joins TRBV7-3 and TRBJ1-2; 8 nucleotides match TRBD1. Trimming took 4 bases from V and 8 from J; bases not matched to a gene: 6. This CDR3 spans 13 amino acids. The germline CDR1 and CDR2 sequences are SGHTA and FQGTGA. CDR3 in DNA: TGTGCCAGCAGCTCCACAGGGGGATACGGCTACACCTTC. Residues: CASSSTGGYGYTF. Using reference TRBV7-3 and TRBJ1-2 for the parts outside the CDR3, the full variable domain is GAGVSQTPSNKVTEKGKYVELRCDPISGHTALYWYRQSLGQGPEFLIYFQGTGAADDSGLPNDRFFAVRPEGSVSTLKIQRTERGDSAVYLCASSSTGGYGYTFGSGTRLTVV.

V is TRBV6-2 or TRBV6-3 and J is TRBJ2-1, with a possible D match to TRBD1 (5 bases). V lost 2 bases and J lost 9, with 14 bases in between. In germline, CDR1 is MNHEY, CDR2 SVGEGT. This CDR3 contains 14 residues. The CDR3 loop is CASSYLYIGVEQFF. The CDR3 nucleotides are TGTGCCAGCAGTTACCTTTATATAGGGGTTGAGCAGTTCTTC.

V is TRBV4-3 and J is TRBJ2-2, with TRBD2 matching 9 bases. There are 17 residues in the CDR3. CDR1 and CDR2 from the germline V gene are LGHNA and YSLEER. The V and J ends lost 0 bases and 6 bases, in that order; junction bases with no gene match: 8. The CDR3 here is CASSQDSVAGVSGELFF. The CDR3 nucleotides are TGCGCCAGCAGCCAAGATTCGGTAGCGGGGGTATCCGGGGAGCTGTTTTTT.

The table lists this clone with a count of one. The chain recombines TRBV15 with TRBJ2-1; TRBD2 aligns across 7 bases. V trimming: 5 bases; J trimming: 6 bases; junction bases outside the gene matches: 4. In germline, CDR1 is LNHNV, CDR2 YYDKDF (reference sequence). The CDR3 loop spans 13 amino acids. The CDR3: CATSYGTINEQFF. The CDR3 DNA reads TGTGCCACCAGCTACGGGACTATCAATGAGCAGTTCTTC.

The rearrangement uses TRBV24-1 and TRBJ2-3, with a weak D call TRBD2 (6 bases). The V end lost 7 bases, the J end lost 4 bases, and 23 bases lay between the germline ends. The CDR3 sequence is 17 residues long. CDR1 is KGHDR and CDR2 is SFDVKD in the germline V gene. The CDR3 region has the DNA TGTGCCACCAGACCCGGTCGGGACTCCTACGAAGCAGATACGCAGTATTTT. It translates to CATRPGRDSYEADTQYF.

The CDR3 DNA reads TGTGCCAGCAACCACTCCCCCGAGGGGGTCGAGCAGTACTTC. It translates to CASNHSPEGVEQYF. The chain uses TRBV2 and TRBJ2-7; TRBD1 is a possible D gene (6 bases). The length of the CDR3 is 14 residues. Looked up from germline, CDR1 is SNHLY and CDR2 is FYNNEI. The V end lost 7 bases, the J end lost 6 bases, and 19 bases lay between the germline ends.

V usage is TRBV7-9 and J usage is TRBJ1-2, with D perhaps TRBD1 (5 bases). The CDR3 runs 18 residues. Germline CDR1 SEHNR, CDR2 FQNEAQ (reference sequence). Trimming stripped 5 bases from V and 1 base from J, with 23 bases between. The CDR3 region is CASSDKKGSAQINYGYTF. The CDR3 bases are TGTGCCAGCAGCGACAAGAAGGGGTCCGCACAGATTAACTATGGCTACACCTTC.

The chain's CDR3 is CASREGPGLAWETQYF. The CDR3 DNA reads TGTGCCAGCAGGGAGGGACCGGGACTAGCTTGGGAGACCCAGTACTTC. The chain carries TRBV2 and TRBJ2-5; the match to TRBD2 covers 9 bases. V shed 6 bases and J 5 bases; nucleotides not matched to a gene: 13. Germline-derived CDR1 and CDR2 are SNHLY and FYNNEI. The CDR3 consists of 16 residues.

The chain uses TRBV4-1 and TRBJ1-2; weak D call: TRBD1 (6 bases). Germline lookup yields CDR1 MGHRA and CDR2 YSYEKL. V shed 1 base and J shed 4 bases, with 22 bases lying between them. This CDR3 region has 18 residues. The CDR3 reads CASSQVPTGWSVGYGYTF. The DNA for the CDR3 is TGCGCCAGCAGCCAAGTTCCTACAGGGTGGTCCGTCGGCTATGGCTACACCTTC.

The chain recombines TRBV7-2 with TRBJ2-5, with D unresolved. V lost 2 bases, J lost 4 bases, and 8 bases lay in between. The CDR3 covers 13 residues. Germline CDR1 is SGHTA and CDR2 is FQGNSA. CDR3 sequence (DNA): TGTGCCAGCAGCTTAATGTGGGTAGAGACCCAGTACTTC. Encoded protein: CASSLMWVETQYF. The complete variable domain, with remaining parts taken from reference TRBV7-2 and TRBJ2-5, reads GAGVSQSPSNKVTEKGKDVELRCDPISGHTALYWYRQSLGQGLEFLIYFQGNSAPDKSGLPSDRFSAERTGGSVSTLTIQRTQQEDSAVYLCASSLMWVETQYFGPGTRLLVL.

The gene calls are TRBV5-1 and TRBJ2-1; TRBD1 aligns across 8 bases. J lost 6 bases, V lost 4 bases, and 9 bases had no gene match. The CDR3 loop spans 15 amino acids. Per the germline V gene, CDR1 is SGHRS and CDR2 is YFSETQ. CDR3 sequence (DNA): TGCGCCAGCAGCCTAATAGTTGACAGGGGCAATGAGCAGTTCTTC. As protein: CASSLIVDRGNEQFF.

The chain carries TRBV4-3 and TRBJ2-3, with TRBD2 as a possible D gene (5 bases). V was pared by 3 bases and J by 8 bases, with 6 bases between. Germline V gene data show CDR1 as LGHNA and CDR2 as YSLEER. The CDR3 sequence is 11 residues long. CDR3 sequence (DNA): TGCGCCAGCAGCCATCGGGGTACGCAGTATTTT. This gives the protein CASSHRGTQYF.

The CDR3 loop is CASSLWTENSPLHF. The CDR3, as DNA: TGTGCCAGCAGCCTATGGACAGAGAATTCACCCCTCCACTTT. The rearrangement links TRBV14 to TRBJ1-6; D may be TRBD1 (6 bases). The CDR3 spans 14 residues. Trimming stripped 4 bases from V and 7 bases from J, with 11 bases between. CDR1 is SGHDN and CDR2 is FVKESK in the germline V gene. The full variable domain, with the rest looked up from reference TRBV14 and TRBJ1-6, is EAGVTQFPSHSVIEKGQTVTLRCDPISGHDNLYWYRRVMGKEIKFLLHFVKESKQDESGMPNNRFLAERTGGTYSTLKVQPAELEDSGVYFCASSLWTENSPLHFGNGTRLTVT.